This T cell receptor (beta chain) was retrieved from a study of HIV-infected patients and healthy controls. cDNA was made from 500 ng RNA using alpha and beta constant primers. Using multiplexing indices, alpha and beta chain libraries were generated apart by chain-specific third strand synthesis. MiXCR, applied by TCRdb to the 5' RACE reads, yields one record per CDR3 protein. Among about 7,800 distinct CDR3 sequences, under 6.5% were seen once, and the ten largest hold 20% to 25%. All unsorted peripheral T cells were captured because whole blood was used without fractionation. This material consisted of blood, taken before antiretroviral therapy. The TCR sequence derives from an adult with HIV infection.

CDR3 coding DNA: TGTGCCAGTAGTATAGATGGCGTCACTGAAGCTTTCTTT. Its translation is CASSIDGVTEAFF. This chain joins TRBV19 and TRBJ1-1, with no clear D. In germline, CDR1 is LNHDA, CDR2 SQIVND (reference sequence). The length of the CDR3 is 13 residues. Trimming shortened V by 0 bases and J by 4 bases, and 6 bases separated the two germline ends.